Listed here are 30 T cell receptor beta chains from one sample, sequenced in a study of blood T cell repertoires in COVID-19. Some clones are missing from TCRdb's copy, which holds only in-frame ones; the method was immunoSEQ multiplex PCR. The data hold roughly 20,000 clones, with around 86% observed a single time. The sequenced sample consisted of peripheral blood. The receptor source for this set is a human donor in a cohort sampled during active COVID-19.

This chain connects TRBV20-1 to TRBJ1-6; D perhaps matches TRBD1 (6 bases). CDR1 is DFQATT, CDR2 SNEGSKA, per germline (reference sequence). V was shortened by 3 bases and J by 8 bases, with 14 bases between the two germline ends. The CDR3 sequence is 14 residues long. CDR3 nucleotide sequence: TGCAGTGCTAGTTCGGGGGGCGGGGATTCACCCCTCCACTTT. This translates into CSASSGGGDSPLHF.

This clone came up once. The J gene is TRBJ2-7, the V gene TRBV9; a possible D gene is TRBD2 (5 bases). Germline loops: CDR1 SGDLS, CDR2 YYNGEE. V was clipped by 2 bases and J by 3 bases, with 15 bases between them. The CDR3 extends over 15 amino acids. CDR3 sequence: CASSVEDTGFYEQYF. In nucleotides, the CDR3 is TGTGCCAGCAGCGTGGAAGACACGGGATTCTACGAGCAGTACTTC.

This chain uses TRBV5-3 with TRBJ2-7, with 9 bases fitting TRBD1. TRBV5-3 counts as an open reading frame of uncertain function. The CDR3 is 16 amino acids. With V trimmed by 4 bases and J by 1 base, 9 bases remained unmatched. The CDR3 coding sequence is TGTGCCAGAAGCACCTCGGACAGGGGACTATCCTACGAGCAGTACTTC. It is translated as CARSTSDRGLSYEQYF.

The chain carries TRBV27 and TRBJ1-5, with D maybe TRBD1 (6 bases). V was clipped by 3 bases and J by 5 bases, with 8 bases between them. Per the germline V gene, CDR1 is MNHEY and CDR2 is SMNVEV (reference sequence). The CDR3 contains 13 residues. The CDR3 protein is CASSLDRYQPQHF. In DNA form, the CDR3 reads TGTGCCAGCAGTTTGGACAGATATCAGCCCCAGCATTTT.

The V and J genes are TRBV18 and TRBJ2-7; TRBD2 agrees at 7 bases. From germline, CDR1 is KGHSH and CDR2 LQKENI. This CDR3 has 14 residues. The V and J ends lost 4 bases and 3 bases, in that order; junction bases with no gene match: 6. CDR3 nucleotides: TGTGCCAGCTCACAAGGTGCTAGCGGCTACGAGCAGTACTTC. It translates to CASSQGASGYEQYF. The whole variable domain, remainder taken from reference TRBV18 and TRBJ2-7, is NAGVMQNPRHLVRRRGQEARLRCSPMKGHSHVYWYRQLPEEGLKFMVYLQKENIIDESGMPKERFSAEFPKEGPSILRIQQVVRGDSAAYFCASSQGASGYEQYFGPGTRLTVT.

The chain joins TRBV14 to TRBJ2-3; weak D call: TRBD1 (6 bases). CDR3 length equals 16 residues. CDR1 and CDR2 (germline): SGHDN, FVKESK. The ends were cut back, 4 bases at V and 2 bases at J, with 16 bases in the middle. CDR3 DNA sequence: TGTGCCAGCAGCCTTTCCGGGACAATCTACACAGATACGCAGTATTTT. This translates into CASSLSGTIYTDTQYF.

The CDR3 sequence is CASRASATYNEQFF. CDR3 in DNA: TGTGCCAGTAGGGCTAGCGCGACCTACAATGAGCAGTTCTTC. The gene calls are TRBV19 and TRBJ2-1; the D gene is possibly TRBD2 (6 bases). The V gene's germline CDR1 is LNHDA and CDR2 SQIVND (reference sequence). The CDR3 length is 14 residues. The V end lost 6 bases, the J end lost 2 bases, and 11 bases lay between the germline ends.

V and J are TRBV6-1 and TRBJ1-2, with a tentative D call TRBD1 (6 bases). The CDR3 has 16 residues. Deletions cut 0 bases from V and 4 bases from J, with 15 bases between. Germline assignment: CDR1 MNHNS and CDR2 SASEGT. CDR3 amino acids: CASSEARGARSYGYTF. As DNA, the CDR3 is TGTGCCAGCAGTGAAGCTCGGGGGGCGCGTAGCTATGGCTACACCTTC.

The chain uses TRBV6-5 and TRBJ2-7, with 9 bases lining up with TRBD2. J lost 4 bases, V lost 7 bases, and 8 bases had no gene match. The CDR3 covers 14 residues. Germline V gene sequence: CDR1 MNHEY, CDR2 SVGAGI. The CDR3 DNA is TGTGCCAGCAATAATCCGGGACTAGCTTACGAGCAGTACTTC. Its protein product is CASNNPGLAYEQYF.

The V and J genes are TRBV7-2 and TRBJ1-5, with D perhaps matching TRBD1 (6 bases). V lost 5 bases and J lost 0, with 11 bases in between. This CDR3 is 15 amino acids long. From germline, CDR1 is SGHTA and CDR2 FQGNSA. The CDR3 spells CASSPTGYSNQPQHF. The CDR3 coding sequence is TGTGCCAGCAGCCCCACAGGGTATAGCAATCAGCCCCAGCATTTT.

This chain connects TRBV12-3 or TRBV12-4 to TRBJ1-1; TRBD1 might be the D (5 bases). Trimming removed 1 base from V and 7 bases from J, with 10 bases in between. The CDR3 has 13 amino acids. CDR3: CASSLGGQGEAFF. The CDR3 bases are TGTGCCAGCAGTTTAGGGGGTCAGGGTGAAGCTTTCTTT.

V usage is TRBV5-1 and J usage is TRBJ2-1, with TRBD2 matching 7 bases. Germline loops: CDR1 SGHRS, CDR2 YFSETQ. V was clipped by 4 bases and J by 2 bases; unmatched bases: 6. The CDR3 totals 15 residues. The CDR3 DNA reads TGCGCCAGCAGCGGGAGCGGGACCACCTACAATGAGCAGTTCTTC. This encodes CASSGSGTTYNEQFF.

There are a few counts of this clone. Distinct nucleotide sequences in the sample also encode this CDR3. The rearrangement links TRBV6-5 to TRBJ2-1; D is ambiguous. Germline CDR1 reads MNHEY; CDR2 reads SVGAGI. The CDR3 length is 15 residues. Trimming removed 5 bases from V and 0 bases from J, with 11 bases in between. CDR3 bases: TGTGCCAGCAGTCTAGGTCGAGGCTCCTACAATGAGCAGTTCTTC. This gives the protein CASSLGRGSYNEQFF.

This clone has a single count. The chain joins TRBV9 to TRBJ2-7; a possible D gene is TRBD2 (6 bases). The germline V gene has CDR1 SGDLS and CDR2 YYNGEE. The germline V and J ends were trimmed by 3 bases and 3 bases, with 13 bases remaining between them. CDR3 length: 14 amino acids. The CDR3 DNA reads TGTGCCAGCAGCGAGGGACTGGGAATCTACGAGCAGTACTTC. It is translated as CASSEGLGIYEQYF.

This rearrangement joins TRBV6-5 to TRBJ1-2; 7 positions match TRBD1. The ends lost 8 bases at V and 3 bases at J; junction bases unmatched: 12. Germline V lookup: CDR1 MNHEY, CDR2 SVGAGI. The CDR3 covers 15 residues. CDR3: CASGPSADRDYGYTF. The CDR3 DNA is TGTGCCAGCGGACCAAGTGCTGACAGGGACTATGGCTACACCTTC.

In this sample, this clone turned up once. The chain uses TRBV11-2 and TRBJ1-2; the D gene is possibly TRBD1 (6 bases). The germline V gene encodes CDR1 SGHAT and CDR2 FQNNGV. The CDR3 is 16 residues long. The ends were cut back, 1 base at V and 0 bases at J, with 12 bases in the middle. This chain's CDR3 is CASSLAEGGTNYGYTF. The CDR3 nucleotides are TGTGCCAGCAGCTTAGCGGAGGGGGGGACTAACTATGGCTACACCTTC.

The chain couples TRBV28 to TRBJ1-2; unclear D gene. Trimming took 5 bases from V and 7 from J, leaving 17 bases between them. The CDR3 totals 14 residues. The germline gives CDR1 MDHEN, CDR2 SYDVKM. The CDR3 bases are TGTGCCAGCAGTCGAGTGGTAGAGGGTCCTGGCTACACCTTC. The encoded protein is CASSRVVEGPGYTF.

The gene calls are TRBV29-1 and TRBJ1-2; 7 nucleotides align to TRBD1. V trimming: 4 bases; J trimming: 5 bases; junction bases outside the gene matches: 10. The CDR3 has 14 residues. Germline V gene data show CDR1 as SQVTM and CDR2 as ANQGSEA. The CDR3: CSVGAGGEGYGYTF. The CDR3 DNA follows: TGCAGCGTTGGGGCAGGGGGAGAAGGTTATGGCTACACCTTC.

In nucleotides, the CDR3 is TGTGCCAGCAGCTTGGCGCAGGGAGGCCTAATGAACACTGAAGCTTTCTTT. It codes for CASSLAQGGLMNTEAFF. The J gene is TRBJ1-1, the V gene TRBV5-4; weak D call: TRBD1 (5 bases). CDR3 length equals 17 residues. Germline CDR1 and CDR2: SGHNT and YYREEE (reference sequence). V was cut by 0 bases and J by 0 bases, with 15 bases left in between. Full variable domain (outside the CDR3, taken from reference TRBV5-4 and TRBJ1-1): ETGVTQSPTHLIKTRGQQVTLRCSSQSGHNTVSWYQQALGQGPQFIFQYYREEENGRGNFPPRFSGLQFPNYSSELNVNALELDDSALYLCASSLAQGGLMNTEAFFGQGTRLTVV.

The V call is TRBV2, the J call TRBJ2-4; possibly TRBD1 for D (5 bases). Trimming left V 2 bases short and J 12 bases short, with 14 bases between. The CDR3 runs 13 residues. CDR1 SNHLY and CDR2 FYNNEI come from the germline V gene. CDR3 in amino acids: CASSESVGASQYF. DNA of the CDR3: TGTGCCAGCAGTGAATCGGTTGGGGCAAGTCAGTACTTC.

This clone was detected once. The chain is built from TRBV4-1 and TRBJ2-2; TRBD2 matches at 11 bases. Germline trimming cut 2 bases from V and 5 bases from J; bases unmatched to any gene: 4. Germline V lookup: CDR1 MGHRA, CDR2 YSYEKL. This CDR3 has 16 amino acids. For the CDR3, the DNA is TGCGCCAGCAGCCAATTAGCGGGAGGGCCTACCGGGGAGCTGTTTTTT. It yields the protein CASSQLAGGPTGELFF.

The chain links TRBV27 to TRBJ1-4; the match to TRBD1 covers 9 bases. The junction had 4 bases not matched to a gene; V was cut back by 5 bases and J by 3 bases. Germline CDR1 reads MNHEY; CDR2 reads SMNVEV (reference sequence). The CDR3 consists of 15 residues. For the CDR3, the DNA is TGTGCCAGCAGTCCCCGACAGGGGGCTAATGAAAAACTGTTTTTT. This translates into CASSPRQGANEKLFF.

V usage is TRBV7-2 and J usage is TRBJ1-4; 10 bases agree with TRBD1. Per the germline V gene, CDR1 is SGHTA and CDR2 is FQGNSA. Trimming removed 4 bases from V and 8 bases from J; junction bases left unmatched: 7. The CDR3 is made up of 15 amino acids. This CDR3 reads CASSSRQGAREKLFF. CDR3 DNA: TGTGCCAGCAGCTCTAGACAGGGGGCTCGGGAAAAACTGTTTTTT.

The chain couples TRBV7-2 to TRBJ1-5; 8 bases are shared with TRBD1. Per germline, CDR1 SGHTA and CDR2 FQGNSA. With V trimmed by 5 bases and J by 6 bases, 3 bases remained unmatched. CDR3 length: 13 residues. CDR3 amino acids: CASSDRGGQPQHF. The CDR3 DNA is TGTGCCAGCAGCGACAGGGGAGGTCAGCCCCAGCATTTT. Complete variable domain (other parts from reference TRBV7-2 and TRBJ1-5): GAGVSQSPSNKVTEKGKDVELRCDPISGHTALYWYRQSLGQGLEFLIYFQGNSAPDKSGLPSDRFSAERTGGSVSTLTIQRTQQEDSAVYLCASSDRGGQPQHFGDGTRLSIL.

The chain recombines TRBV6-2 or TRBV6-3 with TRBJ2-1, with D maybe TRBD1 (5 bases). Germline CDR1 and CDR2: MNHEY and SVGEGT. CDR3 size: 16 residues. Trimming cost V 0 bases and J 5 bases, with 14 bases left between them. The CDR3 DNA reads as TGTGCCAGCAGTTACTCGGGTGGGATAGGGGACAATGAGCAGTTCTTC. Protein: CASSYSGGIGDNEQFF.

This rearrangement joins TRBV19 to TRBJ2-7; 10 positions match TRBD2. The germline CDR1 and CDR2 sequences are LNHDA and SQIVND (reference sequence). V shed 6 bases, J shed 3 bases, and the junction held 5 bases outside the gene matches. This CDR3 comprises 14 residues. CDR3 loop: CASSPGLAIYEQYF. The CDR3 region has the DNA TGTGCCAGTAGCCCGGGACTAGCGATCTACGAGCAGTACTTC.

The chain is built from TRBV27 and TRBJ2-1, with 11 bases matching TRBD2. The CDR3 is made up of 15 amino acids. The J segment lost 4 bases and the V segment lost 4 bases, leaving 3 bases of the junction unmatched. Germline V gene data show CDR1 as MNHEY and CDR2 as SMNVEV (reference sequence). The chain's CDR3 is CASSSGTSGYNEQFF. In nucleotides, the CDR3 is TGTGCCAGCAGTTCCGGGACTAGCGGATACAATGAGCAGTTCTTC.

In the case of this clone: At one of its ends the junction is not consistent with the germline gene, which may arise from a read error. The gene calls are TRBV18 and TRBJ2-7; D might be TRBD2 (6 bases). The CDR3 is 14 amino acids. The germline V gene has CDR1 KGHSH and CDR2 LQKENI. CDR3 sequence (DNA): TGTGCCAGCACACCATTTCCCGGGGGCTACGAGCAGTACTTC. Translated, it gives CASTPFPGGYEQYF.

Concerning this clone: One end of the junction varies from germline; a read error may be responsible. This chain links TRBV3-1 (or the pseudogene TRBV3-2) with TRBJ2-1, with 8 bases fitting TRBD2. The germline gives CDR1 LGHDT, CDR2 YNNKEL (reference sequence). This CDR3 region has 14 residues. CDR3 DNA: TGTGCCAGCAGACAAGCGGGAGCGGGTAATGAGCAGTTCTTC. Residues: CASRQAGAGNEQFF.

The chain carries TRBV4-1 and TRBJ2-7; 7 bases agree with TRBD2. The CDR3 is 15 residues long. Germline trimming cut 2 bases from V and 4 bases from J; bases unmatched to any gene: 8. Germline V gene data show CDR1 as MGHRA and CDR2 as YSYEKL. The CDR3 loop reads CASSQPRQGGYEQYF. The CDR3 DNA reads TGCGCCAGCAGCCAACCCCGGCAGGGAGGGTACGAGCAGTACTTC.